This T cell receptor beta chain stems from a study of neurological immune-mediated disorders. MiXCR was run by TCRdb on the 5' RACE reads, yielding one entry per CDR3 protein. The top ten clones hold approximately 4.8% of a sample with tens of thousands of distinct CDR3 sequences, over 6.5% of them seen once. This TCR was sampled from a middle-aged woman in good health. The specimen was PBMCs.

CDR3 coding DNA: TGCAGCCCTGTAGTGGCGGGAGGCACTGAAGCTTTCTTT. It yields the protein CSPVVAGGTEAFF. The J gene is TRBJ1-1, the V gene TRBV29-1; D is unclear. Looked up from germline, CDR1 is SQVTM and CDR2 is ANQGSEA. The CDR3 length is 13 residues. With 8 bases removed from V and 4 bases from J, the gap between germline ends came to 17 bases.